The present entry profiles one T cell receptor beta chain with its context. Antigen specificity is unknown. This CDR3 spans 16 amino acids. Germline loops: CDR1 SGHRS, CDR2 YFSETQ. V was shortened by 4 bases and J by 0 bases, with 13 bases between the two germline ends. This sample was taken from a study of shared clonotypes between healthy human individuals. Whole-study results and caveats: Across subsets, estimated richness was generally greater for naive than for memory populations. Clonotype sharing across several donors was observed for around 5.1% of naive CD4 clonotypes.

The data were produced by immunoSEQ multiplex PCR, yet TCRdb's version contains in-frame clones alone and is incomplete. Of around 720,000 clones in the sample, about three quarters were seen once. This sequence was found in a woman in her 30s in good health. The sample comprised memory CD4+ T cells sorted from blood. As to subset: CD45RA-negative fraction. The chain has TRBV5-1 and TRBJ2-2, with D possibly TRBD1 on 7 matching bases. This CDR3 reads CASSPAGQPNTGELFF. CDR3 in DNA: TGCGCCAGCAGCCCGGCGGGACAGCCGAACACCGGGGAGCTGTTTTTT.